These 22 T cell receptor beta chains share one sample of origin, sequenced in a study of cytomegalovirus exposure and HLA in healthy donors. The PCR had 60 Vbeta and 13 Jbeta primers. Clones were sequenced by immunoSEQ multiplex PCR, and TCRdb holds only the in-frame ones, with some missing. There are about 120,000 clones in the sample; approximately 72% occur only once, and 30% lies in the top ten. The sample comprised PBMCs. The receptors shown here come from a man aged 55 to 70 in good health and CMV-seropositive.

The chain links TRBV5-1 to TRBJ2-7; TRBD2 agrees at 9 bases. This CDR3 spans 16 amino acids. Trimming cost V 3 bases and J 3 bases; bases outside gene matches: 10. CDR1 and CDR2 from the germline V gene are SGHRS and YFSETQ. This CDR3 reads CASSWGPASGNYEQYF. CDR3 bases: TGCGCCAGCAGCTGGGGGCCGGCTAGCGGGAACTACGAGCAGTACTTC.

There are a few counts of this clone. The rearrangement links TRBV5-4 to TRBJ2-7, with 7 positions matching TRBD1. Germline V CDR1 and CDR2: SGHNT, YYREEE (reference sequence). The CDR3 totals 15 residues. The J segment lost 1 base and the V segment lost 1 base, leaving 5 bases of the junction unmatched. CDR3 protein: CASSLFEGASYEQYF. The CDR3 coding sequence is TGTGCCAGCAGCTTGTTCGAGGGGGCTTCCTACGAGCAGTACTTC. Drawing the rest from reference TRBV5-4 and TRBJ2-7, the complete variable domain is ETGVTQSPTHLIKTRGQQVTLRCSSQSGHNTVSWYQQALGQGPQFIFQYYREEENGRGNFPPRFSGLQFPNYSSELNVNALELDDSALYLCASSLFEGASYEQYFGPGTRLTVT.

V is TRBV7-9 and J is TRBJ2-3; D might be TRBD2 (6 bases). Looked up from germline, CDR1 is SEHNR and CDR2 is FQNEAQ (reference sequence). Trimming stripped 6 bases from V and 6 bases from J, with 16 bases between. This CDR3 comprises 14 residues. The CDR3 bases are TGTGCCAGCAGTTCCTGGGAGGACGCGGATACGCAGTATTTT. The encoded protein is CASSSWEDADTQYF.

The chain carries TRBV11-2 and TRBJ1-2; D not certain. V was cut by 0 bases and J by 9 bases, with 8 bases left in between. Germline V lookup: CDR1 SGHAT, CDR2 FQNNGV. This CDR3 is 12 amino acids long. For the CDR3, the DNA is TGTGCCAGCAGCTTAGATGTCTCCCGCTACACCTTC. It is translated as CASSLDVSRYTF.

This clone was recorded a few times. The chain is built from TRBV6-6 and TRBJ1-1; 7 nucleotides agree with TRBD1. The V gene's germline CDR1 is MNHNY and CDR2 SVGAGI (reference sequence). The CDR3 contains 15 residues. J lost 0 bases, V lost 1 base, and 2 bases had no gene match. This CDR3 reads CASSYWDSVNTEAFF. The DNA for the CDR3 is TGTGCCAGCAGTTACTGGGACAGCGTGAACACTGAAGCTTTCTTT.

The rearrangement links TRBV12-2 to TRBJ1-1; TRBD1, the table's D call, was not compared with the DNA. TRBV12-2 is recorded as a pseudogene. There are 19 residues in the CDR3. CDR3 sequence: CASRLALSSGGHGNTEAFF. The CDR3 coding sequence is TGTGCAAGTCGCTTAGCCTTGTCGTCAGGGGGTCATGGGAACACTGAAGCTTTCTTT.

CDR3 amino acids: CSTQEGNTEAFF. In DNA, the CDR3 is TGCAGTACCCAGGAGGGGAACACTGAAGCTTTCTTT. The chain is built from TRBV29-1 and TRBJ1-1; unclear D gene. The CDR3 contains 12 residues. CDR1 and CDR2 from the germline V gene are SQVTM and ANQGSEA.

CDR3 sequence (DNA): TGTGCCAGCAGTACCCGACTAGCGGGGAACACCGGGGAGCTGTTTTTT. Amino acid sequence: CASSTRLAGNTGELFF. The chain combines TRBV27 with TRBJ2-2; 10 bases map to TRBD2. V trimming: 5 bases; J trimming: 1 base; junction bases outside the gene matches: 4. Germline loops: CDR1 MNHEY, CDR2 SMNVEV (reference sequence). The CDR3 is 16 amino acids.

The chain uses TRBV4-1 and TRBJ2-7, with D tentatively TRBD2 (5 bases). The CDR3 contains 12 residues. V lost 3 bases and J lost 3, with 6 bases in between. The germline gives CDR1 MGHRA, CDR2 YSYEKL. CDR3 residues: CASSHEGYEQYF. For the CDR3, the DNA is TGCGCCAGCAGCCATGAGGGCTACGAGCAGTACTTC.

J is TRBJ2-5 and V is TRBV28, with 7 bases identical to TRBD2. The DNA end lines up better with TRBJ2-7; the J call may be wrong. Germline V CDR1 and CDR2: MDHEN, SYDVKM. This CDR3 contains 14 residues. For the CDR3, the DNA is TGTGCCAGCAGTTTGTTCGCTAGCGGCTACGAGCAGTACTTC. Its translation is CASSLFASGYEQYF.

The chain employs TRBV5-5 and TRBJ2-7, with 9 bases matching TRBD1. Germline CDR1 SGHKS, CDR2 YYEKEE (reference sequence). This CDR3 comprises 13 residues. The ends lost 5 bases at V and 9 bases at J; junction bases unmatched: 9. The DNA of the CDR3 is TGTGCCAGCAGAAGGACAGGGGAATTAGGGCAGTACTTC. Amino acids: CASRRTGELGQYF.

The CDR3 DNA reads as TGTGCCAGCAGTGAGGGCCGGATCGGGACCCAGTACTTC. This sequence encodes CASSEGRIGTQYF. This rearrangement joins TRBV6-1 to TRBJ2-5; D is uncertain. CDR1 and CDR2 (germline): MNHNS, SASEGT. The ends were cut back, 3 bases at V and 7 bases at J, with 12 bases in the middle. This CDR3 contains 13 residues.

The rearrangement uses TRBV6-1 and TRBJ1-5; TRBD1 is a possible D gene (6 bases). V was trimmed by 8 bases and J by 9 bases, leaving 17 bases between them. Germline assignment: CDR1 MNHNS and CDR2 SASEGT. CDR3 size: 13 residues. The CDR3 DNA reads as TGTGCCAGCGCGGACAGTGCTCTCCTGCCCCAGCATTTT. It is translated as CASADSALLPQHF.

The genes are TRBV14 and TRBJ1-2; 8 bases are shared with TRBD1. Germline V gives CDR1 SGHDN, CDR2 FVKESK. Trimming took 4 bases from V and 5 from J; bases not matched to a gene: 3. This CDR3 has 13 residues. The CDR3 DNA reads TGTGCCAGCAGCCTGAACAGGGGGTATGGCTACACCTTC. This gives the protein CASSLNRGYGYTF.

The J gene is TRBJ1-5, the V gene TRBV14; 7 bases are a match to TRBD1. The CDR3 sequence is 13 residues long. Germline V gene lookup returns CDR1 SGHDN and CDR2 FVKESK. The V and J ends lost 4 bases and 11 bases, in that order; junction bases with no gene match: 8. For the CDR3, the DNA is TGTGCCAGCAGCCGGGGGCAGGGGGAGTCCCAGCATTTT. This codes for CASSRGQGESQHF. Full variable domain (outside the CDR3, taken from reference TRBV14 and TRBJ1-5): EAGVTQFPSHSVIEKGQTVTLRCDPISGHDNLYWYRRVMGKEIKFLLHFVKESKQDESGMPNNRFLAERTGGTYSTLKVQPAELEDSGVYFCASSRGQGESQHFGDGTRLSIL.

The chain joins TRBV6-5 to TRBJ2-7; D is possibly TRBD1 (6 bases). V was trimmed by 5 bases and J by 2 bases, leaving 13 bases between them. This CDR3 has 14 residues. Germline-derived CDR1 and CDR2 are MNHEY and SVGAGI. The DNA of the CDR3 is TGTGCCAGCAGTACGACAGGTGGTCCCTACGAGCAGTACTTC. Residues: CASSTTGGPYEQYF.

The chain has TRBV9 and TRBJ1-1; 9 bases align to TRBD1. V trimming: 0 bases; J trimming: 11 bases; junction bases outside the gene matches: 5. There are 13 residues in the CDR3. Germline values: CDR1 SGDLS, CDR2 YYNGEE. This chain's CDR3 is CASSVGDRAAAFF. In DNA, the CDR3 is TGTGCCAGCAGCGTAGGGGACAGGGCGGCGGCTTTCTTT. Filled out from reference TRBV9 and TRBJ1-1, the complete variable domain reads DSGVTQTPKHLITATGQRVTLRCSPRSGDLSVYWYQQSLDQGLQFLIQYYNGEERAKGNILERFSAQQFPDLHSELNLSSLELGDSALYFCASSVGDRAAAFFGQGTRLTVV.

Remarks on this clone: Relative to the germline gene, one junction end is altered; a read error may explain this. The gene calls are TRBV7-9 and TRBJ2-5; no clear D. The CDR3 covers 14 residues. CDR1 is SEHNR and CDR2 is FQNEAQ in the germline V gene (reference sequence). The CDR3 DNA follows: TGTGCCAGCGGCTTACTCCCGTACCAAGAGACCCAGTACTTC. This gives the protein CASGLLPYQETQYF.

A few counts support this clone. This chain joins TRBV2 and TRBJ2-7; no clear D. V was trimmed by 6 bases and J by 3 bases, leaving 12 bases between them. The length of the CDR3 is 13 residues. The V gene's germline CDR1 is SNHLY and CDR2 FYNNEI. CDR3 amino acids: CASRGRTYYEQYF. In DNA, the CDR3 is TGTGCCAGCAGGGGCAGAACCTACTACGAGCAGTACTTC.

CDR3 DNA sequence: TGTGCCAGCAGGAACCGACAGGGTAGGGGCGACATTCAGTACTTC. Translation: CASRNRQGRGDIQYF. This sequence joins TRBV2 and TRBJ2-4; 7 bases are a match to TRBD1. CDR1 is SNHLY, CDR2 FYNNEI, per germline. Trimming took 6 bases from V and 8 from J; bases not matched to a gene: 13. The CDR3 is 15 residues long.

The chain links TRBV7-9 to TRBJ1-4; D is undetermined. Per germline, CDR1 SEHNR and CDR2 FQNEAQ (reference sequence). There are 12 residues in the CDR3. Trimming left V 5 bases short and J 8 bases short, with 9 bases between. The CDR3 reads CASSPGYEKLFF. In DNA, the CDR3 is TGTGCCAGCAGCCCAGGCTACGAAAAACTGTTTTTT.

J is TRBJ2-1 and V is TRBV5-1, with 15 bases aligning to TRBD2. The germline V gene encodes CDR1 SGHRS and CDR2 YFSETQ. The CDR3 has 21 amino acids. Trimming took 5 bases from V and 5 from J; bases not matched to a gene: 20. CDR3 nucleotides: TGCGCCAGCAGACGATTGGGGCGACAAGAGGGACTAGCGGGGGGCCACAATGAGCAGTTCTTC. This encodes CASRRLGRQEGLAGGHNEQFF.